In its sample, the clone carrying this T cell receptor (beta chain) was seen a few times. The data derive from a study of identical twins. This CDR3 spans 14 amino acids. Per germline, CDR1 DFQATT and CDR2 SNEGSKA (reference sequence). Trimming cost V 1 base and J 5 bases, with 15 bases left between them. TCRdb independently ran MiXCR on the 5' RACE reads; one entry per CDR3 protein. Of around 690,000 distinct CDR3 sequences in the sample, about 20% were seen once. The same sample was also used in a study of T cells expressing NK-cell markers.

Material for sequencing was PBMCs. The sequence was obtained from a woman aged 18-30 years in good health. V is TRBV20-1 and J is TRBJ2-7; D unclear. The CDR3 loop reads CSARGAVLRDEQYF. CDR3 bases: TGCAGTGCTAGAGGGGCCGTTCTAAGGGACGAGCAGTACTTC.